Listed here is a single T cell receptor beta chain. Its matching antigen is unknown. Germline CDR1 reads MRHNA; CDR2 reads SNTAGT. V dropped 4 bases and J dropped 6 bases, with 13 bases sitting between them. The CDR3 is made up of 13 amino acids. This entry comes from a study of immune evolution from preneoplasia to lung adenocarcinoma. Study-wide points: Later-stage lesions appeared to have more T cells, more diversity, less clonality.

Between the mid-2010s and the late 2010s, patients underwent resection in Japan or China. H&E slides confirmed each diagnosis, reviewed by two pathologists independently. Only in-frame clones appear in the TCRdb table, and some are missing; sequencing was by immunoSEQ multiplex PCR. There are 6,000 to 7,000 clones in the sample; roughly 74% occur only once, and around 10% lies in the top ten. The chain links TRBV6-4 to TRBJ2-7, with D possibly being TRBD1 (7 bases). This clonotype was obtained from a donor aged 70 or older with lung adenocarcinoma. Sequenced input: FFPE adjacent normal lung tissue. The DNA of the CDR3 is TGTGCCAGCAGTGCGGAGGGGGCAACCGAGCAGTACTTC. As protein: CASSAEGATEQYF.